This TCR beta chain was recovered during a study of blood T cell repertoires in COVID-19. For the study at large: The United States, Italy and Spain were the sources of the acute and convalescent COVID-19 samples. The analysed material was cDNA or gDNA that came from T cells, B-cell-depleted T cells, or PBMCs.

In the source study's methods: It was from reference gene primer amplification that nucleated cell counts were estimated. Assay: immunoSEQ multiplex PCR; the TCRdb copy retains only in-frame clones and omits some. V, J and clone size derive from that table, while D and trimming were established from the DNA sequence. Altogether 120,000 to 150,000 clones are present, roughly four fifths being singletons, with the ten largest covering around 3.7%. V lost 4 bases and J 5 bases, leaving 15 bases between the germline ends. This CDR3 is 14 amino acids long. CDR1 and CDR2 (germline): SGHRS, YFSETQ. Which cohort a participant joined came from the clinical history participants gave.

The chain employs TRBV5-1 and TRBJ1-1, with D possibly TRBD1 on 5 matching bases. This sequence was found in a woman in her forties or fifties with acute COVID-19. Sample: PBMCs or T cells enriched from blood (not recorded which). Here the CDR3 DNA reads TGCGCCAGCAGCACCTTCGGGGGGTCTACTGAAGCTTTCTTT. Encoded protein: CASSTFGGSTEAFF.